This T cell receptor (beta chain) was captured in a study of cytomegalovirus exposure and HLA in healthy donors. This CDR3 comprises 16 residues. Germline CDR1 reads SGHDT; CDR2 reads YYEEEE. V was cut by 0 bases and J by 7 bases, with 16 bases left in between. Vbeta (60) and Jbeta (13) primers were used in the PCR. Here immunoSEQ multiplex PCR was the method, and the copy in TCRdb shows in-frame clones only, minus some. The sample includes roughly 180,000 clones, approximately 80% of them seen just once. This clone was counted only a few times. No antigen is known for it. Whole-study findings and limits: Some segments of the V type, notably TRBV6-2 and TRBV6-3, were excluded as indistinguishable.

The specimen sequenced was PBMCs. The genes are TRBV5-6 and TRBJ2-2; weak D call: TRBD2 (6 bases). The source is a boy aged 2 to 10 in good health and CMV-seronegative. CDR3 in DNA: TGTGCCAGCAGCTTGGAACGGGAGTACGTTCACGGGGAGCTGTTTTTT. It is translated as CASSLEREYVHGELFF. Filled out from reference TRBV5-6 and TRBJ2-2, the complete variable domain reads DAGVTQSPTHLIKTRGQQVTLRCSPKSGHDTVSWYQQALGQGPQFIFQYYEEEERQRGNFPDRFSGHQFPNYSSELNVNALLLGDSALYLCASSLEREYVHGELFFGEGSRLTVL.